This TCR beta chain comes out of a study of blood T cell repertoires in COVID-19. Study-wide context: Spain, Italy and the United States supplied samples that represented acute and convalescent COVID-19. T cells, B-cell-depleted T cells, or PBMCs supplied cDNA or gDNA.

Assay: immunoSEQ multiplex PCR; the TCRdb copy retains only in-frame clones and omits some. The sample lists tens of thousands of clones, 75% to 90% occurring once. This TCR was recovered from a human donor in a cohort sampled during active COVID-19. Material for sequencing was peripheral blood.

Written as DNA, the CDR3 is TGCGCCAGCAGCTTCTGGCAGGGGAATGAAAAACTGTTTTTT. This sequence encodes CASSFWQGNEKLFF. The chain recombines TRBV5-1 with TRBJ1-4, with D perhaps TRBD1 (6 bases). CDR1 is SGHRS, CDR2 YFSETQ, per germline. Trimming pared 2 bases from V and 5 bases from J, leaving 10 bases between. There are 14 residues in the CDR3.